This TCR beta chain was observed in a study of CD4 T cells in relation to SARS-CoV-2 and coronaviruses. Turning to the study itself: ViraFEST: roughly 10-day antigen culture of PBMCs, then TCR beta CDR3 sequencing.

As for this clone: The antigen is not known.

Profiling relied on immunoSEQ multiplex PCR, and the TCRdb table lists in-frame clones only, not all of them. The sample lists some 21,000 clones, approximately 82% occurring once. The unexposed donors gave CD4+ T cells in 2011-2018, prior to COVID-19. CD4+ T cells were isolated from the cells after 10 days of culture. The germline V gene encodes CDR1 SGHRS and CDR2 YFSETQ. The V segment lost 6 bases and the J segment 2 bases; nucleotides outside the gene matches: 7. The CDR3 contains 16 residues. This chain links TRBV5-1 with TRBJ2-2, with TRBD2 matching 10 bases. Sequenced material: CD4+ T cells from PBMCs, cultured in vitro. The clonotype originates from a human donor in good health. The DNA of the CDR3 is TGCGCCAGCAACCCTGGACTAGCGGTTAACACCGGGGAGCTGTTTTTT. Its protein is CASNPGLAVNTGELFF.